A single sample gave rise to the 28 T cell receptor beta chains below, sequenced in a study of siplizumab effects on memory and regulatory T cells. Data came from immunoSEQ multiplex PCR; TCRdb stores just in-frame clones and leaves some out. The sample lists fewer than 120,000 clones; around nine tenths were seen once. The specimen was CD4+ T cells sorted from blood. The receptors were sampled from a human donor in good health.

This clone was found a few times. V usage is TRBV19 and J usage is TRBJ1-2; D not resolved. V lost 10 bases and J 5 bases, leaving 20 bases between the germline ends. Germline V gene sequence: CDR1 LNHDA, CDR2 SQIVND (reference sequence). This CDR3 is 14 amino acids long. The CDR3 sequence is CATSSSAAGYGYTF. The CDR3 bases are TGTGCCACCTCTTCTTCAGCGGCGGGTTATGGCTACACCTTC. Filled out from reference TRBV19 and TRBJ1-2, the complete variable domain reads DGGITQSPKYLFRKEGQNVTLSCEQNLNHDAMYWYRQDPGQGLRLIYYSQIVNDFQKGDIAEGYSVSREKKESFPLTVTSAQKNPTAFYLCATSSSAAGYGYTFGSGTRLTVV.

Only one count was recorded for this clone. V usage is TRBV6-5 and J usage is TRBJ1-5; D unresolved. CDR3 length: 15 residues. Germline CDR1 MNHEY, CDR2 SVGAGI. Deletions cut 7 bases from V and 0 bases from J, with 13 bases between. The chain's CDR3 is CASKSMGDSNQPQHF. CDR3 bases: TGTGCCAGCAAATCCATGGGCGATAGCAATCAGCCCCAGCATTTT.

The chain employs TRBV5-1 and TRBJ2-2; D may be TRBD2 (6 bases). The germline V and J ends were trimmed by 1 base and 4 bases, with 20 bases remaining between them. Per germline, CDR1 SGHRS and CDR2 YFSETQ. The length of the CDR3 is 18 residues. In nucleotides, the CDR3 is TGCGCCAGCAGCTTGTCCTGGAGGGGAGCGGCAAGCACCGGGGAGCTGTTTTTT. Amino acid sequence: CASSLSWRGAASTGELFF.

The J gene is TRBJ1-5, the V gene TRBV10-3, with D possibly TRBD1 on 6 matching bases. This CDR3 has 16 residues. The V and J ends lost 6 bases and 0 bases respectively, with 15 bases between them. Germline CDR1 and CDR2: ENHRY and SYGVKD. The CDR3: CAISASGANSNQPQHF. The CDR3 DNA follows: TGTGCCATCAGCGCCTCGGGGGCGAATAGCAATCAGCCCCAGCATTTT.

This sequence joins TRBV7-9 and TRBJ2-3; D gene unclear. V was cut by 3 bases and J by 0 bases, with 10 bases left in between. Germline assignment: CDR1 SEHNR and CDR2 FQNEAQ (reference sequence). The CDR3 covers 15 residues. The CDR3 coding sequence is TGTGCCAGCAGCTTTCTCCGTACTAGCACAGATACGCAGTATTTT. Encoded protein: CASSFLRTSTDTQYF.

The chain combines TRBV7-9 with TRBJ2-5; no firm D call. Trimming pared 5 bases from V and 5 bases from J, leaving 12 bases between. Looked up from germline, CDR1 is SEHNR and CDR2 is FQNEAQ (reference sequence). The CDR3 loop spans 13 amino acids. The CDR3 protein is CASSPKGPETQYF. CDR3 sequence (DNA): TGTGCCAGCAGCCCTAAAGGGCCGGAGACCCAGTACTTC.

The rearrangement uses TRBV11-2 and TRBJ2-5; 14 positions agree with TRBD2. Trimming took 1 base from V and 3 from J; bases not matched to a gene: 1. The CDR3 extends over 16 amino acids. The V gene's germline CDR1 is SGHAT and CDR2 FQNNGV. The CDR3 region has the DNA TGTGCCAGCAGCTTAGTGGGACTAGCGGGAGAAGAGACCCAGTACTTC. Translation: CASSLVGLAGEETQYF.

The chain couples TRBV7-2 to TRBJ1-2; no firm D call. The V gene lost 5 bases and the J gene lost 12 bases, with 19 bases spanning the gap. This CDR3 is built from 13 residues. The germline V gene encodes CDR1 SGHTA and CDR2 FQGNSA. CDR3 sequence (DNA): TGTGCCAGCAGCCCCGGGCCCAGCAGAGGTAACACCTTC. Its protein product is CASSPGPSRGNTF.

The rearrangement uses TRBV19 and TRBJ2-3; D perhaps matches TRBD1 (6 bases). The CDR3 has 14 amino acids. CDR1 LNHDA and CDR2 SQIVND come from the germline V gene (reference sequence). V was trimmed by 6 bases and J by 2 bases, leaving 12 bases between them. The CDR3 region has the DNA TGTGCCAGTAGCTATGGGGGCCACACAGATACGCAGTATTTT. Encoded protein: CASSYGGHTDTQYF. Based on the CDR3 plus reference TRBV19 and TRBJ2-3, the full variable domain is DGGITQSPKYLFRKEGQNVTLSCEQNLNHDAMYWYRQDPGQGLRLIYYSQIVNDFQKGDIAEGYSVSREKKESFPLTVTSAQKNPTAFYLCASSYGGHTDTQYFGPGTRLTVL.

The chain links TRBV6-1 to TRBJ1-4; 8 nucleotides align to TRBD1. Germline trimming cut 6 bases from V and 7 bases from J; bases unmatched to any gene: 4. The CDR3 extends over 13 amino acids. Per germline, CDR1 MNHNS and CDR2 SASEGT. In DNA form, the CDR3 reads TGTGCCAGCAGATTCGGACAGGGTGAAAAACTGTTTTTT. This encodes CASRFGQGEKLFF.

The chain employs TRBV29-1 and TRBJ2-7; weak D call: TRBD2 (6 bases). Germline CDR1 reads SQVTM; CDR2 reads ANQGSEA. V dropped 6 bases and J dropped 3 bases, with 15 bases sitting between them. CDR3 length equals 13 residues. CDR3 DNA: TGCAGCGTCAACTCGGGGGTTCACTACGAGCAGTACTTC. Translating gives CSVNSGVHYEQYF.

The V gene is TRBV18, the J gene TRBJ2-1; 10 bases are a match to TRBD2. Germline assignment: CDR1 KGHSH and CDR2 LQKENI. J lost 2 bases, V lost 2 bases, and 6 bases had no gene match. The CDR3 sequence is 17 residues long. The CDR3 sequence is CASSPGPSGSPYNEQFF. CDR3 in DNA: TGTGCCAGCTCACCAGGGCCTAGCGGGAGTCCCTACAATGAGCAGTTCTTC.

This chain joins TRBV6-1 and TRBJ2-7; D uncertain. Germline CDR1 and CDR2: MNHNS and SASEGT. Trimming took 3 bases from V and 0 from J, leaving 9 bases between them. This CDR3 has 14 residues. The DNA of the CDR3 is TGTGCCAGCAGTGAGATGGGATTCTCCTACGAGCAGTACTTC. This encodes CASSEMGFSYEQYF.

The chain couples TRBV5-5 to TRBJ2-7; 7 bases line up with TRBD2. The CDR3 loop spans 14 amino acids. Germline V CDR1 and CDR2: SGHKS, YYEKEE (reference sequence). Unmatched junction bases numbered 7, after V lost 4 bases and J lost 3 bases. The CDR3 here is CASSQGPGGYEQYF. DNA for the CDR3: TGTGCCAGCAGCCAAGGACCGGGGGGCTACGAGCAGTACTTC.

Points on this clone: Different DNA sequences within this sample yield the same CDR3. V and J are TRBV30 and TRBJ1-1; D is unresolved. Trimming stripped 0 bases from V and 5 bases from J, with 10 bases between. CDR1 is GTSNPN and CDR2 is SVGIG in the germline V gene (reference sequence). This CDR3 region has 13 residues. CDR3 loop: CAWSVGRRTEAFF. The CDR3 DNA follows: TGTGCCTGGAGTGTCGGTCGGAGGACTGAAGCTTTCTTT.

The chain joins TRBV20-1 to TRBJ2-1; no definite D call. Trimming left V 6 bases short and J 7 bases short, with 10 bases between. The CDR3 loop spans 11 amino acids. Germline V gene lookup returns CDR1 DFQATT and CDR2 SNEGSKA (reference sequence). CDR3 sequence: CSAQSPNEQFF. The DNA of the CDR3 is TGCAGTGCCCAGAGCCCAAATGAGCAGTTCTTC.

This clone was observed a few times. The CDR3 DNA is TGTGCCAGCAGCTCCCTACCGGGACAGGGGGCGATGAACACTGAAGCTTTCTTT. It encodes CASSSLPGQGAMNTEAFF. This rearrangement joins TRBV5-8 to TRBJ1-1, with TRBD1 matching 12 bases. Trimming removed 3 bases from V and 0 bases from J; junction bases left unmatched: 9. This CDR3 region has 18 residues. Germline CDR1 and CDR2: SGHTS and YDEGEE.

J is TRBJ2-5 and V is TRBV11-3; D is undetermined. Germline CDR1 reads SGHNT; CDR2 reads YENEEA. Trimming pared 5 bases from V and 1 base from J, leaving 14 bases between. This CDR3 is 15 amino acids long. This CDR3 reads CASSRSLGSQETQYF. For the CDR3, the DNA is TGTGCCAGCAGCCGCAGCTTAGGGTCCCAAGAGACCCAGTACTTC.

This chain joins TRBV9 and TRBJ2-3; D may be TRBD1 (6 bases). The CDR3 is made up of 15 amino acids. V was shortened by 0 bases and J by 3 bases, with 11 bases between the two germline ends. CDR1 and CDR2 from the germline V gene are SGDLS and YYNGEE. CDR3 sequence: CASSVVGAGTDTQYF. The CDR3 bases are TGTGCCAGCAGCGTAGTGGGGGCTGGAACAGATACGCAGTATTTT. Combining the CDR3 with reference TRBV9 and TRBJ2-3 gives the whole variable domain DSGVTQTPKHLITATGQRVTLRCSPRSGDLSVYWYQQSLDQGLQFLIQYYNGEERAKGNILERFSAQQFPDLHSELNLSSLELGDSALYFCASSVVGAGTDTQYFGPGTRLTVL.

Concerning this clone itself: Distinct nucleotide sequences in the sample also encode this CDR3. J is TRBJ2-7 and V is TRBV2; D call uncertain. V was trimmed by 4 bases and J by 4 bases, leaving 8 bases between them. The CDR3 extends over 12 amino acids. Germline V lookup: CDR1 SNHLY, CDR2 FYNNEI. CDR3: CASSGQIYEQYF. CDR3 coding DNA: TGTGCCAGCAGTGGGCAGATATACGAGCAGTACTTC.

The chain employs TRBV4-1 and TRBJ1-1, with a tentative D call TRBD1 (5 bases). This CDR3 spans 14 amino acids. Trimming removed 1 base at V and 4 bases at J, with 10 bases between. In germline, CDR1 is MGHRA, CDR2 YSYEKL. CDR3 nucleotide sequence: TGCGCCAGCAGCCAAGGAGCGGGGGGCACTGAAGCTTTCTTT. Translated, it gives CASSQGAGGTEAFF.

This chain links TRBV27 with TRBJ1-1, with 8 bases matching TRBD1. The CDR3 extends over 14 amino acids. V was pared by 5 bases and J by 5 bases, with 7 bases of the junction left unmatched. The germline V gene encodes CDR1 MNHEY and CDR2 SMNVEV (reference sequence). CDR3 sequence (DNA): TGTGCCAGCAGTCAGGGGGCGCGGCGGACTGAAGCTTTCTTT. Protein product: CASSQGARRTEAFF.

The rearrangement joins TRBV5-4 to TRBJ2-7; the D is unclear. Deletions cut 0 bases from V and 1 base from J, with 8 bases between. Germline V gives CDR1 SGHNT, CDR2 YYREEE (reference sequence). The CDR3 is made up of 14 amino acids. As DNA, the CDR3 is TGTGCCAGCAGCTTGGGTCAGCCGTCCTACGAGCAGTACTTC. Encoded protein: CASSLGQPSYEQYF. Supplemented by reference TRBV5-4 and TRBJ2-7, the full variable domain reads ETGVTQSPTHLIKTRGQQVTLRCSSQSGHNTVSWYQQALGQGPQFIFQYYREEENGRGNFPPRFSGLQFPNYSSELNVNALELDDSALYLCASSLGQPSYEQYFGPGTRLTVT.

The genes are TRBV6-1 and TRBJ1-1, with D possibly TRBD1 on 5 matching bases. Germline V lookup: CDR1 MNHNS, CDR2 SASEGT. V was trimmed by 11 bases and J by 1 base, leaving 17 bases between them. CDR3 length: 14 amino acids. The CDR3 sequence is CAASVRERNTEAFF. For the CDR3, the DNA is TGTGCCGCTTCAGTCAGGGAGAGGAACACTGAAGCTTTCTTT.

This clone was detected once. J is TRBJ2-1 and V is TRBV7-9; D unclear. The CDR3 totals 14 residues. Germline V CDR1 and CDR2: SEHNR, FQNEAQ (reference sequence). The V gene lost 4 bases and the J gene lost 8 bases, with 15 bases spanning the gap. The CDR3 DNA follows: TGTGCCAGCAGCTGGGTCCTAGGAAACGATGAGCAGTTCTTC. It specifies CASSWVLGNDEQFF. The complete variable domain, with remaining parts taken from reference TRBV7-9 and TRBJ2-1, reads DTGVSQNPRHKITKRGQNVTFRCDPISEHNRLYWYRQTLGQGPEFLTYFQNEAQLEKSRLLSDRFSAERPKGSFSTLEIQRTEQGDSAMYLCASSWVLGNDEQFFGPGTRLTVL.

This clone was counted once. The rearrangement links TRBV6-6 to TRBJ2-7; D remains unclear. Germline-derived CDR1 and CDR2 are MNHNY and SVGAGI (reference sequence). The CDR3 is made up of 13 amino acids. Trimming removed 5 bases from V and 2 bases from J, with 10 bases in between. CDR3 DNA: TGTGCCAGCAGTAATGGTCGGGCCTACGAGCAGTACTTC. Translating gives CASSNGRAYEQYF.

The J gene is TRBJ1-1, the V gene TRBV14, with D tentatively TRBD1 (6 bases). From germline, CDR1 is SGHDN and CDR2 FVKESK. This CDR3 is built from 13 residues. Trimming stripped 1 base from V and 11 bases from J, with 14 bases between. The CDR3 nucleotides read TGTGCCAGCAGCCAAGGGCAGGGGACGGCGGCTTTCTTT. Protein product: CASSQGQGTAAFF.

This chain connects TRBV21-1 to TRBJ2-7; TRBD2, the table's D call, lacks a check against the DNA. TRBV21-1 has pseudogene status. The CDR3 extends over 20 amino acids. Here the CDR3 DNA reads TGTGCCAGCAGCAAAGCGCTTGCGGGACTAGCGGTCCAAAGGGGCTACGAGCAGTACTTC. Protein sequence: CASSKALAGLAVQRGYEQYF.